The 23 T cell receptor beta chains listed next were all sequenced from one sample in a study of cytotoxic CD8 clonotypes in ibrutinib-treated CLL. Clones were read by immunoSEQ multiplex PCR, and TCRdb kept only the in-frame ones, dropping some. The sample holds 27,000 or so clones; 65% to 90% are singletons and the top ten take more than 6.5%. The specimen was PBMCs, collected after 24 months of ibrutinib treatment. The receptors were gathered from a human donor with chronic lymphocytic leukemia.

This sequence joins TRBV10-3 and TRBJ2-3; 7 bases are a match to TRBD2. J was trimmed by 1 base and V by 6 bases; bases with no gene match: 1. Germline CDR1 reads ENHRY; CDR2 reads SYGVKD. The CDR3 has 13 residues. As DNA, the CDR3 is TGTGCCATCAGCGGACTAGGCACAGATACGCAGTATTTT. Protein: CAISGLGTDTQYF.

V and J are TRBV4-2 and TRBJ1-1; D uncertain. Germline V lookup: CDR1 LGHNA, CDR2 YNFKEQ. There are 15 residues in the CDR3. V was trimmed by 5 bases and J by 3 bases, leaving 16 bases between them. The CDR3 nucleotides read TGTGCCAGCAGCTTAGAATACCTGCCAGACACTGAAGCTTTCTTT. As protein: CASSLEYLPDTEAFF.

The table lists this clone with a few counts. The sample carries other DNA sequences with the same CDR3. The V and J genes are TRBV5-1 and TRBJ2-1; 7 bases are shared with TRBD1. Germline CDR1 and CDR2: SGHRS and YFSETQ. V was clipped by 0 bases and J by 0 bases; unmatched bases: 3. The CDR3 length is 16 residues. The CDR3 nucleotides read TGCGCCAGCAGCTTGGAGGGACAGAGCTCCTACAATGAGCAGTTCTTC. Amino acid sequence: CASSLEGQSSYNEQFF.

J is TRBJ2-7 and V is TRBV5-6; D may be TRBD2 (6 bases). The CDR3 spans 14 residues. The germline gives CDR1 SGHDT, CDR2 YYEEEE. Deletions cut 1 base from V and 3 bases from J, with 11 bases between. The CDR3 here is CASSLIGSGYEQYF. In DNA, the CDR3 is TGTGCCAGCAGCTTGATCGGTAGCGGCTACGAGCAGTACTTC.

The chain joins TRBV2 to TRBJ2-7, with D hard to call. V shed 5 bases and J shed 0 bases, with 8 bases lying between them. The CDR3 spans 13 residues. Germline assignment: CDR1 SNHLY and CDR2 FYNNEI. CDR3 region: CASSFHGSYEQYF. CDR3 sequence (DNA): TGTGCCAGCAGTTTCCACGGCTCCTACGAGCAGTACTTC.

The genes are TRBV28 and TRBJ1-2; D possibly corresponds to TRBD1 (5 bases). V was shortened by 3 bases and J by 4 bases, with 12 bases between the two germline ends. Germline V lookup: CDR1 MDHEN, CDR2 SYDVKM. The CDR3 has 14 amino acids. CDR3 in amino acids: CASSFRRAVYGYTF. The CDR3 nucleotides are TGTGCCAGCAGTTTCCGCAGGGCCGTCTATGGCTACACCTTC.

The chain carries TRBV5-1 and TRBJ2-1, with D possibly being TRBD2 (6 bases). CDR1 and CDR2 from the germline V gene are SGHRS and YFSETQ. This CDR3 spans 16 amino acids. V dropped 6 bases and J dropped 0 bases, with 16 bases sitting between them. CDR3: CASTGTGVSSYNEQFF. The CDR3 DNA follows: TGCGCCAGCACGGGAACGGGGGTAAGCTCCTACAATGAGCAGTTCTTC. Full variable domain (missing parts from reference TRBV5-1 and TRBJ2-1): KAGVTQTPRYLIKTRGQQVTLSCSPISGHRSVSWYQQTPGQGLQFLFEYFSETQRNKGNFPGRFSGRQFSNSRSEMNVSTLELGDSALYLCASTGTGVSSYNEQFFGPGTRLTVL.

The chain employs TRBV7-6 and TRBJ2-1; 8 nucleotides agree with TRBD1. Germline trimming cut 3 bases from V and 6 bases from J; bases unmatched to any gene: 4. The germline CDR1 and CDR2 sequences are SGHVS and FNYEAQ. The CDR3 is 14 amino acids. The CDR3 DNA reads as TGTGCCAGCAGCTTCGGACAGGGAGGCAATGAGCAGTTCTTC. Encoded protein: CASSFGQGGNEQFF.

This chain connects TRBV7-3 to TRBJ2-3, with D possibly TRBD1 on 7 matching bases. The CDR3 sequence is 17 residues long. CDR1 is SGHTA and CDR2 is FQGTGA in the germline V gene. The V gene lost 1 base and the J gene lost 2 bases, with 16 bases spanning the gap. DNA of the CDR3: TGTGCCAGCAGCTTAAGGGTCGCAGGGGGGCCCACAGATACGCAGTATTTT. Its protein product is CASSLRVAGGPTDTQYF. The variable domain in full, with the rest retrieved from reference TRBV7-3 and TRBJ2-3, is GAGVSQTPSNKVTEKGKYVELRCDPISGHTALYWYRQSLGQGPEFLIYFQGTGAADDSGLPNDRFFAVRPEGSVSTLKIQRTERGDSAVYLCASSLRVAGGPTDTQYFGPGTRLTVL.

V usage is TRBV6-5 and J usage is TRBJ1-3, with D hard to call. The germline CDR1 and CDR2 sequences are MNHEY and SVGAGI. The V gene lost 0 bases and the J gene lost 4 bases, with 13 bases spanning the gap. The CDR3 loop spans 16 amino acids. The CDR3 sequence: CASSYSVGYSGNTIYF. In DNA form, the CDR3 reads TGTGCCAGCAGTTACTCGGTCGGGTATTCAGGAAACACCATATATTTT.

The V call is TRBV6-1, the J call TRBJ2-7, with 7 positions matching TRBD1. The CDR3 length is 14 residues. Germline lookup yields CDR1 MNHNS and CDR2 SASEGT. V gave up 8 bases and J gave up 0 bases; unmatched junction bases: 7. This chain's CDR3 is CASGDRRRSYEQYF. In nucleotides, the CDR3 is TGTGCCAGCGGGGACAGACGCCGCTCCTACGAGCAGTACTTC.

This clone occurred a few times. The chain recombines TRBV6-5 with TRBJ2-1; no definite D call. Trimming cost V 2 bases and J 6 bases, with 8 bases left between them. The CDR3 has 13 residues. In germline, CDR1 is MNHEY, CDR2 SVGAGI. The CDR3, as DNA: TGTGCCAGCAGTTACGGTGAAGGCAATGAGCAGTTCTTC. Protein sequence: CASSYGEGNEQFF.

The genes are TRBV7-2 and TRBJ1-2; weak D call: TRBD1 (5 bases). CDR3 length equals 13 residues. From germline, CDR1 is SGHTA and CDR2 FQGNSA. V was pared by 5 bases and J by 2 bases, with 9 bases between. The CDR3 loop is CASSNRDNYGYTF. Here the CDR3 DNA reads TGTGCCAGCAGCAACCGGGACAACTATGGCTACACCTTC.

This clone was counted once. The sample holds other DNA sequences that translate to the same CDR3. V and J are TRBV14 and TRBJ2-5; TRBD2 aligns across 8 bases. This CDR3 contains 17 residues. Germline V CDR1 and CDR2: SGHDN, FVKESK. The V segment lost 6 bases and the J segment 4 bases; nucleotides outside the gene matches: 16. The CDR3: CASSGPSVGGALETQYF. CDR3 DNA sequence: TGTGCCAGCAGTGGTCCCTCTGTCGGGGGGGCCTTAGAGACCCAGTACTTC. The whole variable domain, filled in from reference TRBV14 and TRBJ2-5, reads EAGVTQFPSHSVIEKGQTVTLRCDPISGHDNLYWYRRVMGKEIKFLLHFVKESKQDESGMPNNRFLAERTGGTYSTLKVQPAELEDSGVYFCASSGPSVGGALETQYFGPGTRLLVL.

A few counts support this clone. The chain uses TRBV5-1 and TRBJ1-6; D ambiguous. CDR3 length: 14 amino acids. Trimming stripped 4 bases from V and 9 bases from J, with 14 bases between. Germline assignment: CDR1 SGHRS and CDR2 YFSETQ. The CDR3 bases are TGCGCCAGCAGCGCTGGGTTTGGGGTTTCACCCCTCCACTTT. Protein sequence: CASSAGFGVSPLHF.

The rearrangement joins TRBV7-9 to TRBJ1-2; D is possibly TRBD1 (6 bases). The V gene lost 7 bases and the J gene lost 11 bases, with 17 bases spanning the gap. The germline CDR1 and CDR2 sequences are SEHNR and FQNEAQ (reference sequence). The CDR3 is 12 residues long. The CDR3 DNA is TGTGCCAGCAAGGGGACATCTCCTACTTACACCTTC. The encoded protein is CASKGTSPTYTF.

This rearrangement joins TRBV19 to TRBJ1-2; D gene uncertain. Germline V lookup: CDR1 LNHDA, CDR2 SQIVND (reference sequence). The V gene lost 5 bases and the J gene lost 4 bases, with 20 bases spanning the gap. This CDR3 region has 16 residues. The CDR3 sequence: CASSASIRPETYGYTF. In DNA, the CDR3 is TGTGCCAGTAGTGCTTCGATTCGACCGGAGACCTATGGCTACACCTTC.

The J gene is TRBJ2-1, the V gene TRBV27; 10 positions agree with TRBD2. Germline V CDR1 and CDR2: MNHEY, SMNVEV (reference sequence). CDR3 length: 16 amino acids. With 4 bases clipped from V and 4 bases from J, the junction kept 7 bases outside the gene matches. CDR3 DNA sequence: TGTGCCAGCAGTTCCCCCTCTAGCGGGGGTTACAATGAGCAGTTCTTC. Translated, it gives CASSSPSSGGYNEQFF.

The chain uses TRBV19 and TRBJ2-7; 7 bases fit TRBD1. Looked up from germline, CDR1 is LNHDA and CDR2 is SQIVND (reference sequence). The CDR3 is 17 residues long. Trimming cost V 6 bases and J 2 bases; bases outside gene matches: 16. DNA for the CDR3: TGTGCCAGTAGCAGACAGCTAAAACCGGGACAGACCTACGAGCAGTACTTC. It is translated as CASSRQLKPGQTYEQYF. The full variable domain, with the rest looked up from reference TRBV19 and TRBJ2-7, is DGGITQSPKYLFRKEGQNVTLSCEQNLNHDAMYWYRQDPGQGLRLIYYSQIVNDFQKGDIAEGYSVSREKKESFPLTVTSAQKNPTAFYLCASSRQLKPGQTYEQYFGPGTRLTVT.

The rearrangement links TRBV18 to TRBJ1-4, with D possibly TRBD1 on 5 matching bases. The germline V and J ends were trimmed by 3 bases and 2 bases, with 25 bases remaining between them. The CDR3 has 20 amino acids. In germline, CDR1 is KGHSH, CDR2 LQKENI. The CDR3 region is CASSPTQIYGALVTNEKLFF. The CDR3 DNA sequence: TGTGCCAGCTCACCCACGCAAATTTACGGGGCCCTGGTGACTAATGAAAAACTGTTTTTT. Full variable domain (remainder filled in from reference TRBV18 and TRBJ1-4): NAGVMQNPRHLVRRRGQEARLRCSPMKGHSHVYWYRQLPEEGLKFMVYLQKENIIDESGMPKERFSAEFPKEGPSILRIQQVVRGDSAAYFCASSPTQIYGALVTNEKLFFGSGTQLSVL.

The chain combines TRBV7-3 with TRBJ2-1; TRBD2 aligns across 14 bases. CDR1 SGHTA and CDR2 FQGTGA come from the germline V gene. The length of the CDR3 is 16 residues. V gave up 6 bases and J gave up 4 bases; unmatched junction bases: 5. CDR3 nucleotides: TGTGCCAGCAGTCACGGACTAGCGGGGGGTTACAATGAGCAGTTCTTC. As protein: CASSHGLAGGYNEQFF.

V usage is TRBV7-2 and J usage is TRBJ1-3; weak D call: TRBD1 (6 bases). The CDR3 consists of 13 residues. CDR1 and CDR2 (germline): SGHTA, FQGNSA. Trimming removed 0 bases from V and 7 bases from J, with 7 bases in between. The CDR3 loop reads CASSLAQGNTIYF. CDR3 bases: TGTGCCAGCAGCTTAGCGCAGGGGAACACCATATATTTT.

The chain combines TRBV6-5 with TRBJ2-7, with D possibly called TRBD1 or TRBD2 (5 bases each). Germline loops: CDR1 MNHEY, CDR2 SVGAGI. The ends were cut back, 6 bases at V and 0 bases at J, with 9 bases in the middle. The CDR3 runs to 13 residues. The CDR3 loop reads CASRPGSSYEQYF. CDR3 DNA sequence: TGTGCCAGCAGACCAGGGAGCTCCTACGAGCAGTACTTC.